This entry lists 5 T cell receptor beta chains sequenced from one sample in a study of cytomegalovirus exposure and HLA in healthy donors. This PCR relied on a set of 60 Vbeta primers and 13 Jbeta primers. Assay: immunoSEQ multiplex PCR; the TCRdb copy retains only in-frame clones and omits some. The sample records 90,000 or so clones, 80% being singletons. Source material: PBMCs. Every receptor here comes from a man aged 50 to 60 in good health and CMV-seropositive.

The chain links TRBV11-3 to TRBJ2-5, with 7 bases that match TRBD2. The CDR3 runs 14 residues. The germline V gene encodes CDR1 SGHNT and CDR2 YENEEA. Trimming took 1 base from V and 2 from J; bases not matched to a gene: 1. The CDR3 reads CASSLGGGQETQYF. CDR3 coding DNA: TGTGCCAGCAGCTTAGGGGGGGGGCAAGAGACCCAGTACTTC.

This clone was detected only a few times. The chain has TRBV25-1 and TRBJ1-5; D not certain. The germline V and J ends were trimmed by 10 bases and 6 bases, with 28 bases remaining between them. CDR1 MGHDK and CDR2 SYGVNS come from the germline V gene. This CDR3 spans 17 amino acids. This chain's CDR3 is CANRLGGIGLSGQPQHF. CDR3 DNA: TGTGCCAACCGACTCGGAGGTATAGGGCTGTCAGGTCAGCCCCAGCATTTT.

This chain uses TRBV6-1 with TRBJ2-3, with 8 bases fitting TRBD2. This CDR3 region has 16 residues. Germline CDR1 and CDR2: MNHNS and SASEGT. The ends lost 2 bases at V and 1 base at J; junction bases unmatched: 5. This chain's CDR3 is CASSEMDGRGTDTQYF. As DNA, the CDR3 is TGTGCCAGCAGTGAAATGGACGGGAGGGGCACAGATACGCAGTATTTT.

CDR3 in DNA: TGTGCCACCAGCGGCAATAGCAATCAGCCCCAGCATTTT. Translated: CATSGNSNQPQHF. J is TRBJ1-5 and V is TRBV15; no clear D. The V end lost 5 bases, the J end lost 0 bases, and 5 bases lay between the germline ends. The CDR3 is 13 amino acids. Looked up from germline, CDR1 is LNHNV and CDR2 is YYDKDF (reference sequence).

The chain is built from TRBV19 and TRBJ1-3, with D possibly TRBD1 on 5 matching bases. The CDR3 is made up of 12 amino acids. Germline assignment: CDR1 LNHDA and CDR2 SQIVND (reference sequence). The V gene lost 7 bases and the J gene lost 4 bases, with 8 bases spanning the gap. The CDR3 sequence is CASISGGNTIYF. In DNA, the CDR3 is TGTGCCAGTATCTCAGGGGGAAACACCATATATTTT.